These T cell receptor beta chains were read from a single sample in a study of Graves' ophthalmopathy and Graves' hyperthyroidism. Using its own MiXCR run on the multiplex PCR reads, TCRdb lists one record per CDR3 protein. The sample includes almost 750,000 distinct CDR3 sequences, 40% seen only once; the top ten take approximately 43%. Sequenced: peripheral blood. The source is an adult man with Graves' ophthalmopathy. The CDR3 runs from the conserved cysteine through the conserved F or W. A D gene is named only where the DNA matches it firmly. Clone size is not always given. Where it is, it says once, few, many or a class for expanded clones.

clone size: .; J gene: TRBJ1-2; D gene: TRBD1; V gene: TRBV25-1; CDR3 DNA: TGTGCCAGCAGTGATAGTGCCGGACAGGGAGATGGCTACACCTTC; CDR3 protein: CASSDSAGQGDGYTF
clone size: many; J gene: TRBJ1-5; D gene: .; V gene: TRBV7-9; CDR3 DNA: TGTGCCAGCAGCTTAGACAGTAGCAATCAGCCCCAGCATTTT; CDR3 protein: CASSLDSSNQPQHF
clone size: few; J gene: TRBJ2-7; D gene: TRBD1; V gene: TRBV28; CDR3 DNA: TGTGCCAGCAGGACACAGGGGCCGGGGGAGCAGTACTTC; CDR3 protein: CASRTQGPGEQYF
clone size: .; J gene: TRBJ2-5; D gene: .; V gene: TRBV2; CDR3 DNA: TGTGCCTGCAGTGCCTTACTAGCTAGGAGCTGGAAGACCCAGTACTTC; CDR3 protein: CACSALLARSWKTQYF
clone size: .; J gene: TRBJ1-1; D gene: TRBD1; V gene: TRBV11-2; CDR3 DNA: TGTGCCAGCAGCCGGGACAGGAACATGAACACTGAAGCTTTCTTT; CDR3 protein: CASSRDRNMNTEAFF
clone size: .; J gene: TRBJ1-5; D gene: .; V gene: TRBV24-1; CDR3 DNA: TGTGCCAGCAGTTTTAGGCGGGGCAGCCAGCCCCAGCATTTT; CDR3 protein: CASSFRRGSQPQHF
clone size: .; J gene: TRBJ1-5; D gene: .; V gene: TRBV2; CDR3 DNA: TGTGCCAGCATCCCTGGAGGGTTGGATCAGCCCCAGCATTTT; CDR3 protein: CASIPGGLDQPQHF
clone size: .; J gene: TRBJ2-7; D gene: .; V gene: TRBV20-1; CDR3 DNA: TGCAGTGCTACCGCGGAAAGTAAGACAGCCTCGGACGAGCAGTACTTC; CDR3 protein: CSATAESKTASDEQYF
clone size: many; J gene: TRBJ1-1; D gene: TRBD1; V gene: TRBV12-3/TRBV12-4; CDR3 DNA: TGTGCCAGCAGTGCCGACAGGGGCGGGGTGAACACTGAAGCTTTCTTT; CDR3 protein: CASSADRGGVNTEAFF
clone size: .; J gene: TRBJ1-2; D gene: .; V gene: TRBV15; CDR3 DNA: TGTGCCACCAGCAAAAGGACTAGCGGTTACACCTTC; CDR3 protein: CATSKRTSGYTF
clone size: many; J gene: TRBJ2-7; D gene: .; V gene: TRBV10-3; CDR3 DNA: TGTGCCATCAGTGATTTCTCCTACGAGCAGTACTTC; CDR3 protein: CAISDFSYEQYF
clone size: .; J gene: TRBJ1-5; D gene: .; V gene: TRBV29-1; CDR3 DNA: TGCAGCGTTGCGGCTACGCAAGAGACCCAGCATTTT; CDR3 protein: CSVAATQETQHF
clone size: .; J gene: TRBJ2-1; D gene: TRBD2; V gene: TRBV19; CDR3 DNA: TGTGCCAGTAGTATGGGGCCGCCGGGACTAGCAGGGAATGAGCAGTTCTTC; CDR3 protein: CASSMGPPGLAGNEQFF
clone size: .; J gene: TRBJ2-5; D gene: TRBD2; V gene: TRBV2; CDR3 DNA: TGTGCCAGCTTTCCCGGTAGCGGGAGAGGCCAAGAGACCCAGTACTTC; CDR3 protein: CASFPGSGRGQETQYF
clone size: .; J gene: TRBJ1-3; D gene: .; V gene: TRBV25-1; CDR3 DNA: TGTGCCAGCAGTGAATATGGGGCCCTTTCTGGAAACACCATATATTTT; CDR3 protein: CASSEYGALSGNTIYF
clone size: .; J gene: TRBJ1-3; D gene: .; V gene: TRBV5-4; CDR3 DNA: TGTGCCAGCAGCCCCGACAGCCAGAGCTCTGGAAACACCATATATTTT; CDR3 protein: CASSPDSQSSGNTIYF
clone size: .; J gene: TRBJ2-2; D gene: .; V gene: TRBV5-4; CDR3 DNA: TGTGCCAGCAGCACGCCGACGGGCACGAACACCGGGGAGCTGTTTTTT; CDR3 protein: CASSTPTGTNTGELFF
clone size: .; J gene: TRBJ2-6; D gene: .; V gene: TRBV11-2; CDR3 DNA: TGTGCCAGCAGCCCCCGGGACGTTAGCTACGTCCTGACTTTC; CDR3 protein: CASSPRDVSYVLTF
clone size: many; J gene: TRBJ2-7; D gene: .; V gene: TRBV7-2; CDR3 DNA: TGTGCCAGCAGCCCCACGAGTGGGAGATACGAGCAGTACTTC; CDR3 protein: CASSPTSGRYEQYF
clone size: .; J gene: TRBJ2-5; D gene: TRBD2; V gene: TRBV19; CDR3 DNA: TGTGCCAGTAGTGCCTCGTCCGGGGGAGGGATGCTGGAGACCCAGTACTTC; CDR3 protein: CASSASSGGGMLETQYF
clone size: many; J gene: TRBJ2-7; D gene: .; V gene: TRBV7-8; CDR3 DNA: TGTGCCAGCAGCCGAACCGACATTGGACAGTACCGCTACGAGCAGTACTTC; CDR3 protein: CASSRTDIGQYRYEQYF
clone size: many; J gene: TRBJ1-6; D gene: .; V gene: TRBV10-3; CDR3 DNA: TGTGCCATCAGTGAACCCCCCAGGGTTAATTCACCCCTCCACTTT; CDR3 protein: CAISEPPRVNSPLHF
clone size: many; J gene: TRBJ1-2; D gene: .; V gene: TRBV29-1; CDR3 DNA: TGCAGCGTTGAACGACCGGGAGGGAGCCCTAACTATGGCTACACCTTC; CDR3 protein: CSVERPGGSPNYGYTF
clone size: many; J gene: TRBJ1-6; D gene: .; V gene: TRBV10-3; CDR3 DNA: TGTGCCATCAGTGAAGTCGGGAGGCAGGATTCACCCCTCCACTTT; CDR3 protein: CAISEVGRQDSPLHF
clone size: many; J gene: TRBJ2-7; D gene: .; V gene: TRBV15; CDR3 DNA: TGTGCCACCAGCAGAGCCGAGCGGGAGCAGTACTTC; CDR3 protein: CATSRAEREQYF
clone size: .; J gene: TRBJ1-4; D gene: TRBD1; V gene: TRBV25-1; CDR3 DNA: TGTGCCAGCAGGGGTACAAAGACAGGGGGCGATGAAAGACTGTTTTTT; CDR3 protein: CASRGTKTGGDERLFF
clone size: .; J gene: TRBJ2-7; D gene: .; V gene: TRBV7-9; CDR3 DNA: TGTGCCAGCAGCTTAAGAGAAGGGCCAGGGGCTACCTACGAGCAGTACTTC; CDR3 protein: CASSLREGPGATYEQYF
clone size: many; J gene: TRBJ1-1; D gene: .; V gene: TRBV7-9; CDR3 DNA: TGTGCCAGCAGCTTGGTATCCACGACGAACACTGAAGCTTTCTTT; CDR3 protein: CASSLVSTTNTEAFF
clone size: .; J gene: TRBJ1-3; D gene: TRBD1; V gene: TRBV7-9; CDR3 DNA: TGTGCCAGCAGCCAGGGGGACAGGACTGGAAACACCATATATTTT; CDR3 protein: CASSQGDRTGNTIYF
clone size: few; J gene: TRBJ2-5; D gene: .; V gene: TRBV6-6; CDR3 DNA: TGTGCCAGCAGTGAAGAACTTAGAGAGACCCAGTACTTC; CDR3 protein: CASSEELRETQYF
clone size: many; J gene: TRBJ2-2; D gene: .; V gene: TRBV12-3/TRBV12-4; CDR3 DNA: TGTGCCAGCAGAATACGGAGGTCCGGGGAGCTGTTTTTT; CDR3 protein: CASRIRRSGELFF
clone size: .; J gene: TRBJ2-5; D gene: TRBD2; V gene: TRBV24-1; CDR3 DNA: TGTGCGAGACCACTAGCGGGGACCCAAGAGACCCAGTACTTC; CDR3 protein: CARPLAGTQETQYF